Listed here is a single T cell receptor beta chain. CDR1 is SGDLS, CDR2 YYNGEE, per germline. V dropped 0 bases and J dropped 2 bases, with 10 bases sitting between them. The CDR3 extends over 15 amino acids. The data originate from a study of blood T cell repertoires in COVID-19. Across the whole study: Acute and convalescent COVID-19 specimens originated in the United States, Italy and Spain. In each case, the material was cDNA or gDNA derived from T cells, B-cell-depleted T cells, or PBMCs.

As originally analysed: Researchers report that nucleated cell counts were estimated from reference gene primer amplification. Method: immunoSEQ multiplex PCR; TCRdb's copy keeps in-frame clones and lacks some. Clone size and V and J calls were adopted from that table, with D and trimming inferred from the DNA. This repertoire shows 150,000 to 200,000 clones, around 89% found once; its top ten account for approximately 5.6%. This sequence joins TRBV9 and TRBJ2-3; weak D call: TRBD2 (6 bases). The receptor was isolated from a man aged 35 to 55 with active or convalescent COVID-19. Sequencing was done on a sample of peripheral blood. The CDR3 sequence is CASSVGLANTDTQYF. DNA for the CDR3: TGTGCCAGCAGCGTAGGCCTAGCGAACACAGATACGCAGTATTTT.